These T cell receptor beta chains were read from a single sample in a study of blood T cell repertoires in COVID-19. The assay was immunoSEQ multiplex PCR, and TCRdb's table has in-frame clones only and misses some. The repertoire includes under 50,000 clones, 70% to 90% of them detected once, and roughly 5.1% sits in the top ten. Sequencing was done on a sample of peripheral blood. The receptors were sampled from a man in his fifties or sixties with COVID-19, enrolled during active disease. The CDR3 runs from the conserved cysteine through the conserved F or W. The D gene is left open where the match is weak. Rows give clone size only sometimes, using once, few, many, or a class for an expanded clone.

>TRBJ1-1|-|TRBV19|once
TGTGCCAGTAGGCCGTCACAGAGACTGAACACTGAAGCTTTCTTT
CASRPSQRLNTEAFF
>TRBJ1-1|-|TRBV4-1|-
TGCGCCAGCAGCCGGGAGGGAATGAACACTGAAGCTTTCTTT
CASSREGMNTEAFF
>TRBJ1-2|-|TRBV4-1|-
TGCGCCAGCAGCCAAGGGGACTGGGGAGACGTCCATGGCTACACCTTC
CASSQGDWGDVHGYTF
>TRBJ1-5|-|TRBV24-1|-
TGTGCCACCAGTGGTTGGACAGTGAATCAGCCCCAGCATTTT
CATSGWTVNQPQHF
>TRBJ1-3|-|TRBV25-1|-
TGTGCCAGCAGTGAATCAGGTTTTTGGGGGCATTCTGGAAACACCATATATTTT
CASSESGFWGHSGNTIYF
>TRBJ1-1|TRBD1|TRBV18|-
TGTGCCAGCTCACCGAGACAGGGGGCGGGTTCGGACACTGAAGCTTTCTTT
CASSPRQGAGSDTEAFF
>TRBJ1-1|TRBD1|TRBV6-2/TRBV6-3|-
TGTGCCAGCAGTTACTCGACAGGGGAGCCTGAAGCTTTCTTT
CASSYSTGEPEAFF
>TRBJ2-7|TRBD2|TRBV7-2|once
TGTGCCAGCAGCAGACTAGCGGGGGGCTACGAGCAGTACTTC
CASSRLAGGYEQYF
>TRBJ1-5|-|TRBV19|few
TGTGCCAGTAGTACCACCCAGGGGCCAAGGGGATATAGCAATCAGCCCCAGCATTTT
CASSTTQGPRGYSNQPQHF
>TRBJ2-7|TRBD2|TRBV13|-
TGTGCCAGCAGCTCTGGACTAGCCCCCTACGAGCAGTACTTC
CASSSGLAPYEQYF
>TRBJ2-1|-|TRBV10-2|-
TGCGCCAGCAGTGAGTCGGCTAGCTGGTTGAATGAGCAGTTCTTC
CASSESASWLNEQFF
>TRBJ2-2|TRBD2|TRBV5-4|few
TGTGCCAGCAGCGCGGGACTAGCGGACACCGGGGAGCTGTTTTTT
CASSAGLADTGELFF
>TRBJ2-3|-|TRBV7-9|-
TGTGCCAGCAGCATAACAGCCGGAGATACGCAGTATTTT
CASSITAGDTQYF
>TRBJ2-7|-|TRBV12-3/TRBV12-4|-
TGTGCCAGCAGTTTTGGGGGAGGCTACGAGCAGTACTTC
CASSFGGGYEQYF
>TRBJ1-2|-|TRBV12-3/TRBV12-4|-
TGTGCCAGCAGCCTCGGACAGCTCTATGGCTACACCTTC
CASSLGQLYGYTF
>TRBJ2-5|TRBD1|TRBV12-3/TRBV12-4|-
TGTGCCAGCAGTTGGACAGGTGCAGAGACCCAGTACTTC
CASSWTGAETQYF
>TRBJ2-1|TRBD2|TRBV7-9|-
TGTGCCAGCAGCCGAAGCGGGAGCGACTACAATGAGCAGTTCTTC
CASSRSGSDYNEQFF
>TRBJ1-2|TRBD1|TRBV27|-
TGTGCCAGCAGGCCAGGGGGCGCCCAAAACTATGGCTACACCTTC
CASRPGGAQNYGYTF
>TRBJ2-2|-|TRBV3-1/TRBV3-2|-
TGTGCCAGCAGCCCCCATCGGGGTAACACCGGGGAGCTGTTTTTT
CASSPHRGNTGELFF
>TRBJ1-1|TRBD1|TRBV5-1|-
TGCGCCAGCAGCTTTTTCGGACAGGAGAACACTGAAGCTTTCTTT
CASSFFGQENTEAFF
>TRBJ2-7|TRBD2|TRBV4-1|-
TGCGCCAGCAGCCAGCCCGGACTAGCGGGAGTCCTGTACTTC
CASSQPGLAGVLYF
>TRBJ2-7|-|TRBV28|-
TGTGCCAGCAGTCCTCACCTGGGCACGTCCAGCTCCTACGAGCAGTACTTC
CASSPHLGTSSSYEQYF
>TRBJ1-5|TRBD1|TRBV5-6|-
TGTGCCAGCAGCTACGGGACAGGGGGTCTTAATCAGCCCCAGCATTTT
CASSYGTGGLNQPQHF
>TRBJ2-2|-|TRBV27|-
TGTGCCAGCAGTAGCTTAACGGACACCGGGGAGCTGTTTTTT
CASSSLTDTGELFF
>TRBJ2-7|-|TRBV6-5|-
TGTGCCAGCAGTTTGAGCAGGGATGGTGAGCAGTACTTC
CASSLSRDGEQYF
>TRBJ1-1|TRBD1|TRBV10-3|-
TGTGCCATCACACCCGGACAGGAAAGGAACACTGAAGCTTTCTTT
CAITPGQERNTEAFF
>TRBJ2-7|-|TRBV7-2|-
TGTGCCAGCAGCCGGGGATCCGGGACCTACGAGCAGTACTTC
CASSRGSGTYEQYF
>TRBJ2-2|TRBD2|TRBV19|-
TGTGCCAGTAGTAACCCGACTAGCGGGAGTGCTGGCGGGGAGCTGTTTTTT
CASSNPTSGSAGGELFF
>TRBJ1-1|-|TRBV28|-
TGTGCCAGCAGTTTACAGGCCACTGAAGCTTTCTTT
CASSLQATEAFF
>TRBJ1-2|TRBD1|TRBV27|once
TGTGCCAGCAGCCCGGGACAGCCATACAGCTATGGCTACACCTTC
CASSPGQPYSYGYTF
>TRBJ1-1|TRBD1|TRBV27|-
TGTGCCAGCAGTTCTTGGACAGGGGCTACTGAAGCTTTCTTT
CASSSWTGATEAFF
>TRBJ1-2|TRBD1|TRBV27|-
TGTGCCAGTGCCGGGACAGTGAACTATGGCTACACCTTC
CASAGTVNYGYTF
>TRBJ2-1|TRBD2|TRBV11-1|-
TGTGCCAGCAGCTTAGGTGGGAGGGAACCTCGCAATGAGCAGTTCTTC
CASSLGGREPRNEQFF
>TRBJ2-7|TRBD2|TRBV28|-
TGTGCCAGCACCGGGACTAGCGGGAGTCCCTCTCCCTACGAGCAGTACTTC
CASTGTSGSPSPYEQYF
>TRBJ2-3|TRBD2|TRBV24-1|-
TGTGCCACCAGTCCACTCGCTAGCGGGAGCACAGATACGCAGTATTTT
CATSPLASGSTDTQYF
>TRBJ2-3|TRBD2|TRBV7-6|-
TGTGCCAGCAGCATTACAGGACTAGCGGGTTCAGATACGCAGTATTTT
CASSITGLAGSDTQYF
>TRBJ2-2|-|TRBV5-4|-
TGTGCCAGCAGCTTGGCAGGACAACTACTTAACACCGGGGAGCTGTTTTTT
CASSLAGQLLNTGELFF